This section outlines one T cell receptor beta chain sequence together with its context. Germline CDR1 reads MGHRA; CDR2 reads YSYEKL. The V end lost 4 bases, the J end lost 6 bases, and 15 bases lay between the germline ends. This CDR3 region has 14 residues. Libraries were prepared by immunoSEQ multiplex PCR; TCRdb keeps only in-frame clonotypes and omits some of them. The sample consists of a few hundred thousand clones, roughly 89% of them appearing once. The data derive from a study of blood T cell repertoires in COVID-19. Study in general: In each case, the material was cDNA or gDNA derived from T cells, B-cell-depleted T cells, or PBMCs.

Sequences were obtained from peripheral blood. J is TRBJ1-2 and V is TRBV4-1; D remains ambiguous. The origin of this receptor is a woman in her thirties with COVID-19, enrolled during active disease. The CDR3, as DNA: TGCGCCAGCAGCCTTGCGGAGGGATCGAATGGCTACACCTTC. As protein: CASSLAEGSNGYTF.